This passage covers 16 T cell receptor beta chains from one sample sequenced in a study of T cell clones after liver transplantation. Repertoires were generated with immunoSEQ multiplex PCR, while TCRdb's copy carries only in-frame clones and drops some. This sample has tens of thousands of clones, with roughly nine tenths found just once. Specimen: CD4+ T cells from blood, collected before liver transplant. The receptors were sampled from a human donor who received a liver transplant.

DNA of the CDR3: TGCGCCAGCAGTAACGGGACCCACCGGAACGAGCAGTACTTC. Encoded protein: CASSNGTHRNEQYF. This rearrangement joins TRBV10-1 to TRBJ2-7; perhaps D is TRBD1 or TRBD2 (5 bases each). The CDR3 sequence is 14 residues long. V gave up 5 bases and J gave up 5 bases, with 16 bases separating them. Germline V lookup: CDR1 WNHNN, CDR2 SYGVQD (reference sequence).

The gene calls are TRBV12-5 and TRBJ1-4; TRBD1 might be the D (6 bases). V was shortened by 9 bases and J by 0 bases, with 17 bases between the two germline ends. Germline V CDR1 and CDR2: LGHNT, FRNRAP. CDR3 length: 16 amino acids. The CDR3 sequence is CASPKPSGATNEKLFF. The CDR3, as DNA: TGTGCTAGCCCTAAACCCTCAGGGGCAACTAATGAAAAACTGTTTTTT.

The V call is TRBV30, the J call TRBJ1-3; 7 positions agree with TRBD1. Per germline, CDR1 GTSNPN and CDR2 SVGIG (reference sequence). The CDR3 contains 17 residues. Trimming took 2 bases from V and 4 from J; bases not matched to a gene: 14. Here the CDR3 reads CAWSSLQHRGGGNTIYF. CDR3 coding DNA: TGTGCCTGGAGTTCTCTCCAACACAGGGGCGGCGGAAACACCATATATTTT.

This clone was picked up a small number of times. Other nucleotide sequences in the sample specify the same CDR3. For the CDR3, the DNA is TGTGCCAGCAGCTTCGGGACAGGGAACACCGGGGAGCTGTTTTTT. It encodes CASSFGTGNTGELFF. V usage is TRBV11-3 and J usage is TRBJ2-2; 8 positions match TRBD1. The CDR3 covers 15 residues. Germline CDR1 and CDR2: SGHNT and YENEEA. V dropped 3 bases and J dropped 1; count of bases not matched to a gene: 1. Complete variable domain (other parts from reference TRBV11-3 and TRBJ2-2): EAGVVQSPRYKIIEKKQPVAFWCNPISGHNTLYWYLQNLGQGPELLIRYENEEAVDDSQLPKDRFSAERLKGVDSTLKIQPAELGDSAVYLCASSFGTGNTGELFFGEGSRLTVL.

The chain joins TRBV4-1 to TRBJ2-3; a possible D gene is TRBD1 (5 bases). Germline V CDR1 and CDR2: MGHRA, YSYEKL. The CDR3 covers 16 residues. V was cut by 1 base and J by 9 bases, with 20 bases left in between. The CDR3 sequence is CASSQGGQPAPGTQYF. In nucleotides, the CDR3 is TGCGCCAGCAGCCAAGGGGGTCAGCCGGCCCCAGGGACGCAGTATTTT.

V is TRBV27 and J is TRBJ2-7; TRBD2 agrees at 9 bases. The germline gives CDR1 MNHEY, CDR2 SMNVEV (reference sequence). Trimming removed 6 bases from V and 2 bases from J; junction bases left unmatched: 5. The CDR3 extends over 14 amino acids. The CDR3 DNA is TGTGCCAGCAGAGCTAGCGGGAATCCCTACGAGCAGTACTTC. Its translation is CASRASGNPYEQYF.

The chain uses TRBV5-1 and TRBJ2-5, with unresolved D. Germline CDR1 is SGHRS and CDR2 is YFSETQ. This CDR3 has 16 residues. Trimming shortened V by 0 bases and J by 1 base, and 13 bases separated the two germline ends. The CDR3 coding sequence is TGCGCCAGCAGCTTGGGGAGCTTAAGCGCCCAAGAGACCCAGTACTTC. Translating it yields CASSLGSLSAQETQYF.

This chain connects TRBV6-1 to TRBJ2-1, with D maybe TRBD1 (5 bases). V lost 7 bases, J lost 8 bases, and 12 bases lay in between. This CDR3 is 12 amino acids long. CDR1 and CDR2 from the germline V gene are MNHNS and SASEGT. CDR3 amino acids: CASTHTGHEQFF. For the CDR3, the DNA is TGTGCCAGCACACACACAGGCCATGAGCAGTTCTTC.

This chain uses TRBV27 with TRBJ2-1, with D perhaps TRBD2 (6 bases). Trimming shortened V by 4 bases and J by 7 bases, and 26 bases separated the two germline ends. This CDR3 is built from 18 residues. Germline V gives CDR1 MNHEY, CDR2 SMNVEV (reference sequence). This CDR3 reads CASSSTTQRVPLGNEQFF. CDR3 DNA: TGTGCCAGCAGTTCCACTACTCAGCGGGTGCCCCTCGGAAATGAGCAGTTCTTC.

The chain recombines TRBV5-4 with TRBJ2-7, with D tentatively TRBD2 (5 bases). V gave up 0 bases and J gave up 0 bases, with 16 bases separating them. Germline assignment: CDR1 SGHNT and CDR2 YYREEE (reference sequence). The CDR3 length is 17 residues. CDR3 nucleotide sequence: TGTGCCAGCAGCTTGGATCTTCGAGGGAAAAGCTCCTACGAGCAGTACTTC. This encodes CASSLDLRGKSSYEQYF. Full variable domain (outside the CDR3, taken from reference TRBV5-4 and TRBJ2-7): ETGVTQSPTHLIKTRGQQVTLRCSSQSGHNTVSWYQQALGQGPQFIFQYYREEENGRGNFPPRFSGLQFPNYSSELNVNALELDDSALYLCASSLDLRGKSSYEQYFGPGTRLTVT.

The chain employs TRBV19 and TRBJ2-3; the D call may be TRBD1 or TRBD2 (5 bases each). Trimming left V 4 bases short and J 3 bases short, with 11 bases between. Germline-derived CDR1 and CDR2 are LNHDA and SQIVND (reference sequence). The CDR3 spans 14 residues. The CDR3 nucleotides are TGTGCCAGTAGTACTGGGGACGTAACAGATACGCAGTATTTT. Translation gives CASSTGDVTDTQYF.

The chain carries TRBV25-1 and TRBJ2-5, with 10 positions matching TRBD1. V lost 5 bases to trimming and J lost 5 bases; unmatched junction nucleotides: 5. Germline CDR1 and CDR2: MGHDK and SYGVNS. The CDR3 contains 14 residues. The CDR3: CASSSGQGWETQYF. CDR3 bases: TGTGCCAGCAGTTCGGGACAGGGGTGGGAGACCCAGTACTTC.

V and J are TRBV6-1 and TRBJ1-2, with 8 bases aligning to TRBD1. There are 17 residues in the CDR3. V lost 1 base, J lost 3 bases, and 10 bases stayed unmatched. Germline V gene sequence: CDR1 MNHNS, CDR2 SASEGT. CDR3 amino acids: CASSEVDYRGAYYGYTF. For the CDR3, the DNA is TGTGCCAGCAGTGAAGTCGATTACAGGGGGGCTTACTATGGCTACACCTTC.

The CDR3 protein is CASRSNVRGTTEAFF. The CDR3 DNA reads as TGTGCCAGCAGGAGCAATGTCAGGGGGACCACTGAAGCTTTCTTT. This chain uses TRBV6-5 with TRBJ1-1; 7 nucleotides align to TRBD1. The V segment lost 6 bases and the J segment 4 bases; nucleotides outside the gene matches: 11. The length of the CDR3 is 15 residues. Germline V gene sequence: CDR1 MNHEY, CDR2 SVGAGI.

This chain uses TRBV5-1 with TRBJ2-7; TRBD2 might be the D (6 bases). The CDR3 is 13 residues long. CDR1 and CDR2 from the germline V gene are SGHRS and YFSETQ. V was shortened by 5 bases and J by 3 bases, with 12 bases between the two germline ends. The CDR3 protein is CASSRASDYEQYF. The CDR3 coding sequence is TGCGCCAGCAGTCGGGCTAGCGACTACGAGCAGTACTTC.

The J gene is TRBJ1-1, the V gene TRBV27; D unclear. Germline values: CDR1 MNHEY, CDR2 SMNVEV (reference sequence). This CDR3 has 12 residues. The V end was cut by 4 bases, the J end by 2 bases, with 5 bases between. This CDR3 is CASSSQNTEAFF. The CDR3 region has the DNA TGTGCCAGCAGTTCCCAAAACACTGAAGCTTTCTTT.